This TCR beta chain was obtained from a study of cytomegalovirus exposure and HLA in healthy donors. This clone came up a few times. The CDR3 is 14 residues long. Per germline, CDR1 MNHEY and CDR2 SMNVEV (reference sequence). J lost 2 bases, V lost 6 bases, and 4 bases had no gene match. A multiplex PCR was run with 60 Vbeta primers and 13 Jbeta primers. Data came from immunoSEQ multiplex PCR; TCRdb stores just in-frame clones and leaves some out. The repertoire consists of about 190,000 clones, with roughly four fifths occurring once and the leading ten covering approximately 3%. The gene calls are TRBV27 and TRBJ1-5; TRBD1 aligns across 7 bases. The receptor comes from a young woman in good health and CMV-seropositive. The sample comprised PBMCs. CDR3 protein: CASSYGTGNQPQHF. CDR3 in DNA: TGTGCCAGCAGCTACGGGACAGGCAATCAGCCCCAGCATTTT.